This paragraph reports one T cell receptor (beta chain). This clone has just one count. It has no known antigen specificity. No clone much larger than this one lies a single base away; base qualities are absent. Whole blood was collected in K2EDTA tubes by collaborating institutions according to the institutions' own protocols. Collaborator samples were shipped for TCRbeta analysis as frozen whole blood, isolated PBMCs, or DNA extracted from either sample type. TCRbeta CDR3 regions were amplified from genomic DNA using the immunoSEQ Assay, a bias-controlled multiplex PCR. In the source study's methods: The number of nucleated cells in each sample was estimated by amplification of reference gene primers within the assay. To quantify the absolute abundance of each unique TCRbeta CDR3 rearrangement, sequence reads were collapsed and filtered. For each sample, productive Simpson clonality was calculated by taking the square root of Simpson's diversity index across productive rearrangements. The table comes from immuneACCESS by way of TCRdb, which keeps in-frame sequences with V and J called. Part of the clones is missing from these tables; in studies checked, under half for an unresolved V gene and the rest for unknown reasons. Clonal size and the V and J genes are those of that table, whereas D and trimming came from the DNA. The sample includes approximately 81,000 clones, with around 91% observed a single time. The top ten constitute 9.5% to 15% of the sample.

Spanning cysteine to phenylalanine, the CDR3 consists of 15 amino acids. Here the CDR3 DNA is all that survives: 45 bases in frame from base 1. The junction shows trimming of 0 bases on V and 7 bases on J, and the gene matches do not reach 5 bases of it. As encoded in the germline V gene (reference sequence), CDR1 is SGHNT while CDR2 is YYREEE. This sample is part of a study of blood T cell repertoires in COVID-19 (TCRdb year 2020). Regarding the complete study: The collaborator samples originated in the United States, Italy and Spain and spanned the acute and convalescent phases of COVID-19. The material from the prospective study consisted of cDNA or gDNA derived from T cells, B-cell-depleted T cells, or PBMCs. Deeply sampled blood TCRbeta repertoires from subjects exposed to, actively infected with, or recovered from COVID-19 were included in the dataset. The repertoires were released in a freely available public database intended as a resource for research on the immune response to SARS-CoV-2. The samples were drawn from two sources: the first 160 participants of the ongoing ImmuneRACE study, and over 950 subjects contributed by 6 global collaborators. Sample metadata almost always included a de-identified subject ID, COVID-19 status, age in years and sex. Where available, HLA class I and class II types were taken from metadata supplied by the sample provider and were not determined by assay-based typing. The full study reports these points: How much clinical and demographic metadata was included differed by source and by participant, and the metadata was provided uncurated.

Sequenced material: peripheral blood. The sequence was collected from a man in his 70s with active or convalescent COVID-19. The chain is assembled from TRBV5-4 and TRBJ2-2, with 8 bases matching TRBD1. CDR3 protein: CASSLARTGYGELFF. Read as DNA, the sequence is TGTGCCAGCAGCTTGGCTCGGACAGGGTACGGGGAGCTGTTTTTT.